Included here is one TCR beta chain sequence, with context. Its antigen is still unknown. The input lacks base qualities; no much larger clone sits a single base away. This record comes from a study of identical twins (TCRdb year 2016). For context, the study as a whole: To test whether fetal clonotypes persist, the study used deep sequencing on TCR alpha and beta repertoires from monozygotic twins, unrelated adults of various ages, and cord blood. To rule out contamination, the twin experiments were replicated at different times with different library preparation protocols.

The study at large found these results: Because the same donors could not be followed over many years, the conclusions relied on cross-sectional statistical analysis. In monozygotic twins, out-of-frame TCR alpha sharing was systematically underestimated by recombination models, although the models agreed with sharing between unrelated individuals. Out-of-frame TCR alpha sequences shared between twins showed an excess of low generation-probability sequences compared with coincidental sharing between unrelated individuals. Invariant T cells such as MAIT and iNKT could partly confound zero-insertion analyses, although diverse VJ usage argued against such confounding for most clonotypes. In beta out-of-frame sequences, excess twin sharing was weaker, because having fewer shared sequences lowered the signal-to-noise ratio. Abundant cord blood beta clonotypes had fewer insertions, young adult naive repertoires showed a similar but weaker trend, and memory repertoires showed no such trend.

Only healthy Caucasian donors were included. Three pairs of female monozygotic twins, all aged roughly 18 to 29 years, were included in the twin cohort. Positive isolation kits from Invitrogen were used to isolate CD4+ and CD8+ T cell populations. Library prep was done by 5' RACE. These reads were obtained on an Illumina HiSeq 2000. Template switching added a universal primer binding site, and the final cDNA carried a unique molecular identifier that allowed TCR cDNA molecules to be counted accurately. Specific primers in the conserved constant-segment region were used to synthesize first-strand cDNA for the TCR alpha and beta chains. To control for contamination, each cDNA library was double barcoded with a SMART-Mk sample barcode plus Illumina barcodes. TruSeq adapter sequences and Illumina sample barcodes were added in two successive PCR steps. Sequencing of the TCR alpha and beta cDNA libraries was done on the Illumina HiSeq platform using custom primers. As for how the authors treated the data: Raw reads were processed with MiGEC to extract unique molecular identifiers, and MiXCR was used to determine CDR3 positions. Recombination models were inferred per individual with the repgenHMM and IGoR tools using an EM algorithm. The analysis of shared clonotypes was done with the tcR package in R, with sharing normalized by the product of cloneset sizes. To study raw recombination free of thymic and clonal selection effects, out-of-frame nonproductive sequences were analyzed. TCRdb reworked the public reads: Q25 trimming with fastp, MiXCR clone assembly, productive beta chains retained. Each record represents a unique CDR3 protein, reported with the most common genes and DNA among its rows. TCRdb assigned the V and J calls; the authors' analysis was not used. The sample profile shows about 470,000 distinct CDR3 sequences; approximately 24% of them were found once. The ten largest clonotypes hold 2.9% of the sample.

In addition, the sample was reused for a study of T cells expressing NK-cell markers. Taken from the second paper: Three sorted T-cell subsets (CD3+CD56+NKG2C+, CD3+CD56+NKG2C- and CD3+CD56-NKG2C+) from 7 to 9 donors had their TCR beta-chain repertoires profiled. Among the eight sequenced donors, seven were HCMV-seropositive and one was HCMV-seronegative. To restrict sorting to alphabetaTCR-expressing T cells, an anti-gammadeltaTCR antibody was added in several experiments. In six donors, the dominant CD3+CD56+NKG2C+ clonotypes were among the top 10 CD8+ clonotypes and accounted for 1.0-7.0% of CD8+ T cells. Those dominant clonotypes were again the most abundant among CD3+CD56-NKG2C+ cells in four donors, at roughly 25-60.1%. Whether the expanded NKG2C-expressing T cell clones were specific for HCMV antigens remained unclear. The eight sequenced donors were randomly selected healthy volunteers, three men and five women. HCMV serostatus was determined by detecting HCMV-specific IgG in serum with a commercial ELISA kit. MIGEC was used to demultiplex reads and group reads by UMI, and MiTCR was used to assemble and quantify clonotypes. To exclude erroneous sequences, only TCR cDNA sequences supported by at least two reads were retained. Downstream repertoire analysis used the tcR package, and clonotypes were matched across fractions by CDR3 nucleotide sequence plus V segment. VDJmatch was used to annotate antigen specificity against VDJdb, with one amino acid substitution in CDR3 allowed.

The source material was CD4+ T cells sorted from blood. This receptor was obtained from a woman younger than 35 in good health.

The CDR3 amino acid sequence is: CASSSPLDRGLAAYNEQFF. The nucleotide sequence is given as TGTGCCAGCAGCTCGCCGCTCGACAGGGGCCTAGCAGCCTACAATGAGCAGTTCTTC. The V and J segments used are TRBV11-2 and TRBJ2-1; the central 8 bases match TRBD1. From the germline V gene, CDR1 is SGHAT and CDR2 is FQNNGV. From its cysteine to its phenylalanine, the CDR3 spans 19 amino acids. Left in the record is the CDR3 DNA by itself, 57 bases read in frame from the first base. After removal of 4 bases from V and 2 bases from J, the junction retains 16 bases not matched to a gene.